This section outlines one TCR beta chain sequence together with its context. The V gene's germline CDR1 is LNHDA and CDR2 SQIVND (reference sequence). V dropped 6 bases and J dropped 0; count of bases not matched to a gene: 9. The CDR3 has 17 amino acids. The data were obtained in a study of shared clonotypes between healthy human individuals. Some clones are missing from TCRdb's copy, which holds only in-frame ones; the method was immunoSEQ multiplex PCR. The data hold 2,500,000 or so clones, with around 90% observed a single time. Sequencing was performed on naive CD4+ T cells from PBMCs. Regarding subset: CD45RA+ positively selected. The chain employs TRBV19 and TRBJ2-4, with TRBD1 matching over 9 bases. The receptor comes from a young man in good health. Some clones in this sample may be carry-over from other donors' samples. CDR3 sequence (DNA): TGTGCCAGTAGCGGAAAACAGGGGGCTTTAGCCAAAAACATTCAGTACTTC. This sequence encodes CASSGKQGALAKNIQYF.